Each of the 29 T cell receptor beta chains below was sequenced from the same sample in a study of beta chain features in type 1 diabetes. For these TCRs, the target antigens are not known. Points from the study as a whole: Researchers report that Type 1 diabetes patients had moderately but significantly shorter TCRB CDR3s across all four CD4+ subsets.

Every bit of the isolated RNA underwent reverse transcription, so sequencing read expressed TCRB transcripts. Measured with immunoSEQ multiplex PCR; TCRdb has only the in-frame clones, and not every one. The sample lists around 280,000 clones, roughly 15% occurring once. Sequences were obtained from naive CD4+ T cells from blood. These receptors were taken from a man aged 18 to 29 with type 1 diabetes.

The chain has TRBV5-1 and TRBJ1-6; TRBD1 agrees at 7 bases. The CDR3 runs 13 residues. The J segment lost 7 bases and the V segment lost 4 bases, leaving 2 bases of the junction unmatched. Germline V CDR1 and CDR2: SGHRS, YFSETQ. CDR3 residues: CASSAGGNSPLHF. The CDR3 DNA reads as TGCGCCAGCAGCGCAGGGGGGAATTCACCCCTCCACTTT.

This clone was observed a few times. The rearrangement uses TRBV6-4 and TRBJ2-7, with a weak D call TRBD1 (5 bases). Germline loops: CDR1 MRHNA, CDR2 SNTAGT. The V gene lost 5 bases and the J gene lost 1 base, with 6 bases spanning the gap. The CDR3 is 12 residues long. In nucleotides, the CDR3 is TGTGCCAGCAGTCAGGGATCCTACGAGCAGTACTTC. Translated: CASSQGSYEQYF.

V is TRBV19 and J is TRBJ2-3, with 8 bases identical to TRBD2. The CDR3 has 14 residues. J gave up 5 bases and V 6 bases, and 7 bases lay outside the gene matches. Germline CDR1 LNHDA, CDR2 SQIVND (reference sequence). The CDR3 is CASRTGTRKDTQYF. The CDR3 DNA is TGTGCCAGTAGAACCGGGACTAGAAAAGATACGCAGTATTTT.

J is TRBJ1-2 and V is TRBV5-4; possibly TRBD1 for D (5 bases). Between the trimmed V and J ends, which lost 5 bases and 7 bases, there was a span of 12 bases. Germline V gives CDR1 SGHNT, CDR2 YYREEE (reference sequence). The CDR3 is made up of 12 amino acids. The CDR3 bases are TGTGCCAGCAGTTCAGGGTTATCTGGCTACACCTTC. It specifies CASSSGLSGYTF.

The V gene is TRBV2, the J gene TRBJ2-7, with 7 bases aligning to TRBD1. CDR1 and CDR2 from the germline V gene are SNHLY and FYNNEI. The CDR3 contains 13 residues. V was pared by 10 bases and J by 3 bases, with 9 bases of the junction left unmatched. CDR3 nucleotide sequence: TGTGCCACCCGGGGACAGACCAACTACGAGCAGTACTTC. Its protein is CATRGQTNYEQYF.

The V gene is TRBV2, the J gene TRBJ1-2, with TRBD1 matching 7 bases. Trimming at V came to 5 bases and at J to 0 bases, leaving 9 bases not matched to a gene. This CDR3 has 16 amino acids. CDR1 is SNHLY, CDR2 FYNNEI, per germline. In DNA form, the CDR3 reads TGTGCCAGCAGTTATACACAGGGGCAAACTAACTATGGCTACACCTTC. Translated: CASSYTQGQTNYGYTF. The full variable domain, its missing parts supplied by reference TRBV2 and TRBJ1-2, is EPEVTQTPSHQVTQMGQEVILRCVPISNHLYFYWYRQILGQKVEFLVSFYNNEISEKSEIFDDQFSVERPDGSNFTLKIRSTKLEDSAMYFCASSYTQGQTNYGYTFGSGTRLTVV.

V usage is TRBV4-1 and J usage is TRBJ2-7; 9 nucleotides agree with TRBD2. CDR1 is MGHRA and CDR2 is YSYEKL in the germline V gene. The V gene end was trimmed by 2 bases and the J gene end by 3 bases; junction bases not matched to a gene: 8. The CDR3 consists of 16 residues. The CDR3 protein is CASSQFIASGNYEQYF. In DNA, the CDR3 is TGCGCCAGCAGCCAATTCATAGCTAGCGGGAACTACGAGCAGTACTTC.

The genes are TRBV9 and TRBJ2-5; 12 positions agree with TRBD2. Germline V gene lookup returns CDR1 SGDLS and CDR2 YYNGEE. This CDR3 contains 15 residues. Germline trimming cut 3 bases from V and 2 bases from J; bases unmatched to any gene: 2. The CDR3 spells CASSGTSGEQETQYF. Written as DNA, the CDR3 is TGTGCCAGCAGCGGGACTAGCGGGGAACAAGAGACCCAGTACTTC.

The rearrangement joins TRBV10-3 to TRBJ2-1; 10 nucleotides agree with TRBD2. With V trimmed by 4 bases and J by 4 bases, 7 bases remained unmatched. The CDR3 totals 16 residues. Germline V gene lookup returns CDR1 ENHRY and CDR2 SYGVKD. The CDR3 coding sequence is TGTGCCATCAGTGGCCTAGCGGGAGCAGGATACAATGAGCAGTTCTTC. It specifies CAISGLAGAGYNEQFF.

This chain links TRBV5-6 with TRBJ1-1; TRBD1 matches 11 bases. The ends lost 3 bases at V and 6 bases at J; junction bases unmatched: 7. Germline values: CDR1 SGHDT, CDR2 YYEEEE. The CDR3 is 15 residues long. CDR3 bases: TGTGCCAGCAGCTGGACAGGGGGCGCAGGGGCTGAAGCTTTCTTT. Translated: CASSWTGGAGAEAFF.

The genes are TRBV6-1 and TRBJ2-7; possibly TRBD1 for D (6 bases). Trimming removed 0 bases at V and 5 bases at J, with 14 bases between. The CDR3 length is 15 residues. Germline V gene sequence: CDR1 MNHNS, CDR2 SASEGT. CDR3 sequence reads: CASSEAFTGSNEQYF. CDR3 sequence (DNA): TGTGCCAGCAGTGAAGCGTTCACAGGGTCCAACGAGCAGTACTTC.

The chain recombines TRBV7-9 with TRBJ2-7; D is undetermined. The germline CDR1 and CDR2 sequences are SEHNR and FQNEAQ (reference sequence). The CDR3 sequence is 16 residues long. V was pared by 5 bases and J by 0 bases, with 17 bases between. CDR3 region: CASSRLELTSSYEQYF. The CDR3 nucleotides are TGTGCCAGCAGCCGACTGGAACTGACGAGCTCCTACGAGCAGTACTTC.

This clone appeared a few times. The rearrangement uses TRBV29-1 and TRBJ2-7; 15 bases agree with TRBD2. Looked up from germline, CDR1 is SQVTM and CDR2 is ANQGSEA. Trimming took 4 bases from V and 3 from J; bases not matched to a gene: 1. This CDR3 contains 14 residues. The chain's CDR3 is CSVGGLAGGYEQYF. CDR3 nucleotides: TGCAGCGTTGGGGGACTAGCGGGAGGCTACGAGCAGTACTTC.

The chain employs TRBV5-1 and TRBJ2-1, with 8 bases lining up with TRBD2. This CDR3 has 16 amino acids. V trimming: 7 bases; J trimming: 4 bases; junction bases outside the gene matches: 13. Per the germline V gene, CDR1 is SGHRS and CDR2 is YFSETQ. The CDR3 DNA sequence: TGCGCCAGCGAAATAACCGGGACTAGGGATTACAATGAGCAGTTCTTC. Encoded protein: CASEITGTRDYNEQFF.

This clone was observed a single time. V usage is TRBV10-3 and J usage is TRBJ2-7, with unresolved D. Germline V lookup: CDR1 ENHRY, CDR2 SYGVKD. This CDR3 is built from 14 residues. V lost 0 bases and J 1 base, leaving 7 bases between the germline ends. The DNA of the CDR3 is TGTGCCATCAGTGAGTCGACGGGTTCCTACGAGCAGTACTTC. Amino acid sequence: CAISESTGSYEQYF.

In this sample, this clone turned up a few times. V and J are TRBV2 and TRBJ1-2; possible D gene TRBD1, 5 bases. The ends were cut back, 1 base at V and 4 bases at J, with 13 bases in the middle. The CDR3 has 15 amino acids. CDR1 SNHLY and CDR2 FYNNEI come from the germline V gene. CDR3 sequence: CASSEGTNQIYGYTF. Written as DNA, the CDR3 is TGTGCCAGCAGTGAAGGGACAAACCAAATCTATGGCTACACCTTC.

Only a few counts were recorded for this clone. The rearrangement uses TRBV18 and TRBJ1-2; possibly TRBD1 for D (5 bases). The CDR3 extends over 17 amino acids. V was clipped by 4 bases and J by 2 bases, with 20 bases between them. CDR1 is KGHSH and CDR2 is LQKENI in the germline V gene. CDR3 DNA sequence: TGTGCCAGCTCACTCGGGGACGGCGCAAGCGGGAACTATGGCTACACCTTC. Residues: CASSLGDGASGNYGYTF.

V usage is TRBV5-1 and J usage is TRBJ2-1; D remains ambiguous. The length of the CDR3 is 16 residues. Trimming shortened V by 2 bases and J by 0 bases, and 12 bases separated the two germline ends. CDR1 is SGHRS, CDR2 YFSETQ, per germline. The chain's CDR3 is CASSFPLLSSYNEQFF. The CDR3 DNA sequence: TGCGCCAGCAGCTTCCCCTTACTTAGCTCCTACAATGAGCAGTTCTTC.

This clone was recorded a few times. The gene calls are TRBV7-2 and TRBJ1-2, with D perhaps TRBD1 (6 bases). Germline values: CDR1 SGHTA, CDR2 FQGNSA. The CDR3 consists of 17 residues. V lost 5 bases and J 4 bases, leaving 23 bases between the germline ends. The CDR3 reads CASSLRSAQGDFYGYTF. In DNA form, the CDR3 reads TGTGCCAGCAGCCTTAGGTCGGCACAGGGCGATTTCTATGGCTACACCTTC.

This clone was observed a handful of times. V usage is TRBV10-3 and J usage is TRBJ2-1; D unresolved. V lost 8 bases and J 5 bases, leaving 7 bases between the germline ends. From germline, CDR1 is ENHRY and CDR2 SYGVKD. This CDR3 has 11 amino acids. This CDR3 reads CAIGPNNEQFF. CDR3 in DNA: TGTGCCATCGGGCCCAACAATGAGCAGTTCTTC.

This clone was seen a few times. The genes are TRBV4-1 and TRBJ2-5, with 7 bases matching TRBD1. Germline trimming cut 5 bases from V and 5 bases from J; bases unmatched to any gene: 8. CDR1 and CDR2 (germline): MGHRA, YSYEKL. CDR3 length equals 14 residues. The CDR3 DNA reads TGCGCCAGCAGCATCCGGGACAGCGAGGAGACCCAGTACTTC. Protein: CASSIRDSEETQYF.

V and J are TRBV29-1 and TRBJ2-1; 9 nucleotides align to TRBD2. The germline CDR1 and CDR2 sequences are SQVTM and ANQGSEA. V shed 3 bases, J shed 9 bases, and the junction held 15 bases outside the gene matches. This CDR3 has 16 amino acids. The DNA for the CDR3 is TGCAGCGTTGAGGCCCGGAAGACTAGCGGTCCAGCTGAGCAGTTCTTC. Its translation: CSVEARKTSGPAEQFF.

This chain joins TRBV29-1 and TRBJ2-1; no definite D call. This CDR3 is built from 14 residues. V was trimmed by 4 bases and J by 2 bases, leaving 12 bases between them. Germline V CDR1 and CDR2: SQVTM, ANQGSEA. CDR3 DNA: TGCAGCGTTGTGGCTGCTTTGGCCTACAATGAGCAGTTCTTC. It codes for CSVVAALAYNEQFF.

The V gene is TRBV30, the J gene TRBJ2-2; 7 bases are shared with TRBD2. CDR3 size: 17 residues. Germline CDR1 GTSNPN, CDR2 SVGIG (reference sequence). Trimming took 4 bases from V and 2 from J; bases not matched to a gene: 13. The CDR3, as DNA: TGTGCCTGGACCATACTCTGGACTAGTGGAAACACCGGGGAGCTGTTTTTT. This translates into CAWTILWTSGNTGELFF.

This clone was observed a few times. The chain is built from TRBV15 and TRBJ2-7; 10 bases match TRBD1. The V gene's germline CDR1 is LNHNV and CDR2 YYDKDF (reference sequence). V was clipped by 1 base and J by 5 bases; unmatched bases: 11. The CDR3 is made up of 17 amino acids. CDR3: CATSRAHPGQGSDEQYF. The CDR3 coding sequence is TGTGCCACCAGCAGAGCTCATCCGGGACAGGGGTCAGACGAGCAGTACTTC.

This clone occurred a few times. The chain has TRBV19 and TRBJ2-2; 7 positions agree with TRBD1. Germline trimming cut 6 bases from V and 4 bases from J; bases unmatched to any gene: 5. CDR3 length: 14 residues. In germline, CDR1 is LNHDA, CDR2 SQIVND (reference sequence). The CDR3 is CASRLTGVTGELFF. CDR3 nucleotide sequence: TGTGCCAGTAGGCTAACAGGGGTCACCGGGGAGCTGTTTTTT. Full variable domain (outside the CDR3, taken from reference TRBV19 and TRBJ2-2): DGGITQSPKYLFRKEGQNVTLSCEQNLNHDAMYWYRQDPGQGLRLIYYSQIVNDFQKGDIAEGYSVSREKKESFPLTVTSAQKNPTAFYLCASRLTGVTGELFFGEGSRLTVL.

This clone has just a few counts. Within the sample, other DNA sequences also encode this same CDR3. The chain links TRBV7-9 to TRBJ1-1, with a tentative D call TRBD1 (5 bases). The germline V gene has CDR1 SEHNR and CDR2 FQNEAQ (reference sequence). V shed 6 bases and J shed 5 bases, with 13 bases lying between them. This CDR3 spans 13 amino acids. The CDR3 reads CASSLLQGTEAFF. DNA of the CDR3: TGTGCCAGCAGTCTTCTCCAGGGTACTGAAGCTTTCTTT.

The chain joins TRBV5-1 to TRBJ2-4, with D perhaps matching TRBD1 (6 bases). V lost 1 base and J lost 2, with 10 bases in between. The CDR3 totals 15 residues. Germline CDR1 SGHRS, CDR2 YFSETQ. In DNA, the CDR3 is TGCGCCAGCAGCTTGTCCAGGGGCACCAAAAACATTCAGTACTTC. This sequence encodes CASSLSRGTKNIQYF.

This clone was counted only a few times. The J gene is TRBJ1-2, the V gene TRBV5-1; 7 bases map to TRBD1. Germline V gene lookup returns CDR1 SGHRS and CDR2 YFSETQ. Trimming removed 1 base from V and 13 bases from J; junction bases left unmatched: 7. This CDR3 contains 12 residues. The CDR3 here is CASSLSGGNSTF. The CDR3 coding sequence is TGCGCCAGCAGCTTGTCAGGGGGGAACTCCACCTTC.